This TCR beta chain was sequenced in a study of blood T cell repertoires in COVID-19. Sequencing used immunoSEQ multiplex PCR; TCRdb keeps in-frame clones, though not all of them. Of roughly 190,000 clones in the sample, approximately 89% were seen once. The length of the CDR3 is 15 residues. Trimming removed 7 bases from V and 3 bases from J; junction bases left unmatched: 7. Germline V lookup: CDR1 ENHRY, CDR2 SYGVKD. Specimen: peripheral blood. The V call is TRBV10-3, the J call TRBJ2-2; TRBD1 agrees at 8 bases. The clonotype comes from a man in his 70s with acute or convalescent COVID-19. CDR3 DNA: TGTGCCATCAACAAAATGGGACAGGACACCGGGGAGCTGTTTTTT. Translated, it gives CAINKMGQDTGELFF.